The text below deals with one T cell receptor beta chain. The data were obtained in a study of blood T cell repertoires in COVID-19. V lost 3 bases to trimming and J lost 3 bases, with 9 bases between them. This CDR3 is 15 amino acids long. From germline, CDR1 is SNHLY and CDR2 FYNNEI. The data were produced by immunoSEQ multiplex PCR, yet TCRdb's version contains in-frame clones alone and is incomplete. The table records some 150,000 clones, about 79% of them present only once. The rearrangement uses TRBV2 and TRBJ1-6; D remains unclear. The sample comprised peripheral blood. This TCR derives from a woman older than 75 with acute or convalescent COVID-19. For the CDR3, the DNA is TGTGCCAGCAGTGATGTTACAGACTATAATTCACCCCTCCACTTT. Translation: CASSDVTDYNSPLHF.